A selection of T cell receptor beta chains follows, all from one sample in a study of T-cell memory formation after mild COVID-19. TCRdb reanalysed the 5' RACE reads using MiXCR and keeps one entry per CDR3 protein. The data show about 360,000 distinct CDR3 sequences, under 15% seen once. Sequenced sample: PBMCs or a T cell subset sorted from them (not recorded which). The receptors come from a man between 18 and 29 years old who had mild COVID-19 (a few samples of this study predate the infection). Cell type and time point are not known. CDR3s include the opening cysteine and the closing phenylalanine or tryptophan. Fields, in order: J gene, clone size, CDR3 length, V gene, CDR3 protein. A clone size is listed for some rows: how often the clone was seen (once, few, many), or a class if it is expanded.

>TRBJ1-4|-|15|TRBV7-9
CASSFQGMANEKLFF
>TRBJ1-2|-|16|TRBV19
CASTRSPTGGDYGYTF
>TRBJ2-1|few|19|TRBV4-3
CASPVWVSEGRVTYNEQFF
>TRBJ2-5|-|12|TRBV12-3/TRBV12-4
CASSLSPETQYF
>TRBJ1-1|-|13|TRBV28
CASSTFRNTEAFF
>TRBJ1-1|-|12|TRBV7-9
CASSQTGTEAFF
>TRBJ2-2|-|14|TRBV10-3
CAITPGQGTGELFF
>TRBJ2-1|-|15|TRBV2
CASSSTSGQINEQFF
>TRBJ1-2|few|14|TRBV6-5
CASSRTGFYYGYTF
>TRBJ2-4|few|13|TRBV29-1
CSVDTGPKNIQYF
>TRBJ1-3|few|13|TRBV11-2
CASSLGPPQPIYF
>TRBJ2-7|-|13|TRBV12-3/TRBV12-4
CASGFSGTYEQYF
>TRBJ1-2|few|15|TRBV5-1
CASSTDRLTRYGYTF
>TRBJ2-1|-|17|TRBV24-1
CATSDPPGQGPNNEQFF
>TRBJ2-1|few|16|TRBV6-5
CASSPRSGGDYNEQFF
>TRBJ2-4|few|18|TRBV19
CASSIIGGAGNTKNIQYF